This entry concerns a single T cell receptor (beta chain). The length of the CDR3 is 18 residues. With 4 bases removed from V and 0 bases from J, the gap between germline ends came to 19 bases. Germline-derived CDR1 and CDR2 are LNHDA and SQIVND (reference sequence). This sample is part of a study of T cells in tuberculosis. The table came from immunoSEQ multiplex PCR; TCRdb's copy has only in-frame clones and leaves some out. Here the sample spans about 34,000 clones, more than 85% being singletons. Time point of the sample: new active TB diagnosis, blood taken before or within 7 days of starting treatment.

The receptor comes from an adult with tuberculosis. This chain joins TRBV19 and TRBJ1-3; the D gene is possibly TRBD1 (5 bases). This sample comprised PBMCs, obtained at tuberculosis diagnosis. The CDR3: CASSRNPTGKSSGNTIYF. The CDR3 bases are TGTGCCAGTAGTAGGAATCCAACAGGAAAGAGCTCTGGAAACACCATATATTTT.